This T cell receptor beta chain was sequenced during a study of regulatory T cells in long-lasting Graves disease. This clonotype has just a few counts. According to the study, TCR beta libraries were built with iRepertoire HTBI primers and CDR3-region Arm-PCR. MiXCR, run by TCRdb on the multiplex PCR reads, gives a single entry per CDR3 protein. The sample records 440,000 or so distinct CDR3 sequences, 14% to 15% being singletons. J gave up 0 bases and V 0 bases, and 10 bases lay outside the gene matches. Germline CDR1 and CDR2: MNHEY and SMNVEV (reference sequence). The CDR3 runs to 18 residues. The time point is: newly diagnosed GD, antithyroid drugs for less than 3 months. Preparation of the TCR library used RNA extracted from PBMCs. These records were also assigned to another study, of T cells in Graves' hyperthyroidism and ophthalmopathy.

This TCR came from a woman under 40 with Graves disease. V usage is TRBV27 and J usage is TRBJ1-2; TRBD1 aligns across 7 bases. Sequencing was performed on peripheral blood mononuclear cells (PBMCs), taken at new diagnosis, from a patient treated with antithyroid drugs. CDR3 in amino acids: CASSLSYRGGGSNYGYTF. DNA of the CDR3: TGTGCCAGCAGTTTATCTTACAGGGGAGGTGGATCTAACTATGGCTACACCTTC.